Following are 21 T cell receptor beta chains from one sample sequenced in a study of PD-1 blockade in classical Hodgkin lymphoma. This sample's time point: cycle 4 day 1 (C4D1), after six to seven weeks of nivolumab. In every patient, relapse followed autologous stem cell transplantation, while exposure to brentuximab vedotin differed. Magnetic negative selection of thawed PBMCs was the method by which CD4+ T cells were purified. The data were produced by immunoSEQ multiplex PCR, yet TCRdb's version contains in-frame clones alone and is incomplete. The sample lists 25,000 to 35,000 clones, under 80% occurring once. This specimen was CD4+ T cells from blood, taken before the fourth cycle of nivolumab. These receptors were obtained from a human donor with classical Hodgkin lymphoma.

The rearrangement joins TRBV6-5 to TRBJ1-4; 7 bases match TRBD1. The J segment lost 8 bases and the V segment lost 9 bases, leaving 15 bases of the junction unmatched. The CDR3 is 15 amino acids. Germline V CDR1 and CDR2: MNHEY, SVGAGI. The CDR3 DNA follows: TGTGCCAGTCGATCCTCCGGGACAGAAAAGGAAAAACTGTTTTTT. Residues: CASRSSGTEKEKLFF.

The chain carries TRBV19 and TRBJ2-7; 7 positions agree with TRBD2. V was clipped by 2 bases and J by 1 base; unmatched bases: 2. Germline loops: CDR1 LNHDA, CDR2 SQIVND (reference sequence). CDR3 size: 14 residues. DNA for the CDR3: TGTGCCAGTAGTATAACGCGGGAGTCCTACGAGCAGTACTTC. This translates into CASSITRESYEQYF.

The chain is built from TRBV9 and TRBJ2-7, with TRBD2 identical over 8 bases. The V segment lost 4 bases and the J segment 4 bases; nucleotides outside the gene matches: 10. The CDR3 runs to 15 residues. In germline, CDR1 is SGDLS, CDR2 YYNGEE. CDR3 coding DNA: TGTGCCAGCAGCCCTACACTAGCGGCCGTTTACGAGCAGTACTTC. Its protein is CASSPTLAAVYEQYF.

This chain connects TRBV11-2 to TRBJ2-7, with D hard to call. Trimming removed 3 bases at V and 2 bases at J, with 14 bases between. CDR1 and CDR2 from the germline V gene are SGHAT and FQNNGV. The CDR3 is 15 amino acids. The CDR3 nucleotides are TGTGCCAGCAGCTTCGCCCTCCTGGAGACCTACGAGCAGTACTTC. It encodes CASSFALLETYEQYF.

The chain uses TRBV6-6 and TRBJ1-4, with D unclear. V was clipped by 8 bases and J by 8 bases, with 6 bases between them. The CDR3 covers 10 residues. Per germline, CDR1 MNHNY and CDR2 SVGAGI (reference sequence). The CDR3 sequence is CASGNEKLFF. For the CDR3, the DNA is TGTGCCAGCGGGAACGAAAAACTGTTTTTT.

This clone is a singleton in its sample. This chain joins TRBV15 and TRBJ1-2, with D unclear. V shed 0 bases and J shed 4 bases, with 9 bases lying between them. This CDR3 contains 14 residues. CDR1 LNHNV and CDR2 YYDKDF come from the germline V gene (reference sequence). The CDR3 loop is CATSREADGYGYTF. The CDR3 DNA is TGTGCCACCAGCAGAGAGGCAGATGGCTATGGCTACACCTTC.

This chain connects TRBV9 to TRBJ2-7; 9 bases agree with TRBD2. The germline V gene encodes CDR1 SGDLS and CDR2 YYNGEE. The CDR3 runs 15 residues. The ends lost 4 bases at V and 2 bases at J; junction bases unmatched: 7. The CDR3 reads CASSLLAGTAYEQYF. The CDR3 DNA sequence: TGTGCCAGCAGCTTACTAGCGGGTACGGCCTACGAGCAGTACTTC.

V is TRBV5-4 and J is TRBJ2-3; maybe TRBD2 (6 bases). The CDR3 covers 13 residues. The germline gives CDR1 SGHNT, CDR2 YYREEE (reference sequence). The V and J ends lost 3 bases and 1 base respectively, with 6 bases between them. CDR3: CASSSGGTDTQYF. CDR3 bases: TGTGCCAGCAGCTCGGGGGGCACAGATACGCAGTATTTT.

The chain joins TRBV28 to TRBJ2-7, with a weak D call TRBD2 (5 bases). Per the germline V gene, CDR1 is MDHEN and CDR2 is SYDVKM. There are 15 residues in the CDR3. With 6 bases removed from V and 5 bases from J, the gap between germline ends came to 20 bases. DNA of the CDR3: TGTGCCAGCAGCCTCCCCCTGACGGGAACCGACGAGCAGTACTTC. This encodes CASSLPLTGTDEQYF.

A few counts support this clone. The V gene is TRBV5-1, the J gene TRBJ1-4; 8 positions agree with TRBD1. V lost 4 bases, J lost 4 bases, and 6 bases stayed unmatched. CDR3 length equals 15 residues. Germline CDR1 SGHRS, CDR2 YFSETQ. CDR3 DNA: TGCGCCAGCAGCCCCTGGACAGGGTTTAATGAAAAACTGTTTTTT. Translation gives CASSPWTGFNEKLFF.

This clone appeared a few times. The chain joins TRBV7-8 to TRBJ1-5; D remains unclear. Trimming removed 1 base at V and 3 bases at J, with 10 bases between. CDR1 and CDR2 (germline): SGHVS, FQNEAQ. There are 15 residues in the CDR3. DNA for the CDR3: TGTGCCAGCAGCTTAGTGGAAGGGTACAATCAGCCCCAGCATTTT. Translating gives CASSLVEGYNQPQHF.

The gene calls are TRBV7-2 and TRBJ1-4, with a weak D call TRBD1 (5 bases). Per the germline V gene, CDR1 is SGHTA and CDR2 is FQGNSA. The V gene lost 5 bases and the J gene lost 8 bases, with 21 bases spanning the gap. This CDR3 spans 16 amino acids. The CDR3 region has the DNA TGTGCCAGCAGCAGGGACCGAACCCGCTTGAGGGAAAAACTGTTTTTT. Its translation is CASSRDRTRLREKLFF.

There are a few counts of this clone. CDR3 loop: CASSVRTGGTEAFF. The CDR3 DNA is TGTGCCAGCAGCGTAAGGACAGGGGGCACTGAAGCTTTCTTT. V and J are TRBV9 and TRBJ1-1; TRBD1 matches 10 bases. The V and J ends lost 1 base and 4 bases, in that order; junction bases with no gene match: 1. The CDR3 contains 14 residues. Germline V CDR1 and CDR2: SGDLS, YYNGEE. The full variable domain, in which reference TRBV9 and TRBJ1-1 provide the parts outside the CDR3, is DSGVTQTPKHLITATGQRVTLRCSPRSGDLSVYWYQQSLDQGLQFLIQYYNGEERAKGNILERFSAQQFPDLHSELNLSSLELGDSALYFCASSVRTGGTEAFFGQGTRLTVV.

This chain links TRBV6-6 with TRBJ1-1, with 10 bases aligning to TRBD1. CDR3 length: 15 residues. In germline, CDR1 is MNHNY, CDR2 SVGAGI (reference sequence). V dropped 4 bases and J dropped 4; count of bases not matched to a gene: 6. The CDR3 sequence is CASSFRQGASTEAFF. The CDR3 DNA is TGTGCCAGCAGTTTTCGACAGGGGGCTAGCACTGAAGCTTTCTTT.

The chain joins TRBV5-6 to TRBJ2-7, with 13 nucleotides matching TRBD2. Losses at the gene ends were 4 bases for V and 4 bases for J; bases not matched to a gene: 8. This CDR3 has 16 residues. Germline V gives CDR1 SGHDT, CDR2 YYEEEE. This CDR3 is CASSTGLAGAEYEQYF. For the CDR3, the DNA is TGTGCCAGCAGCACCGGACTAGCGGGAGCCGAGTACGAGCAGTACTTC.

The chain is built from TRBV2 and TRBJ2-7; TRBD1 matches 8 bases. V shed 6 bases, J shed 5 bases, and the junction held 9 bases outside the gene matches. CDR3 length: 14 residues. Germline V gene data show CDR1 as SNHLY and CDR2 as FYNNEI. CDR3 DNA: TGTGCCAGCAGGGTTGACAGGGGTTTCCACGAGCAGTACTTC. Its translation: CASRVDRGFHEQYF. Drawing the rest from reference TRBV2 and TRBJ2-7, the complete variable domain is EPEVTQTPSHQVTQMGQEVILRCVPISNHLYFYWYRQILGQKVEFLVSFYNNEISEKSEIFDDQFSVERPDGSNFTLKIRSTKLEDSAMYFCASRVDRGFHEQYFGPGTRLTVT.

The J gene is TRBJ1-1, the V gene TRBV2, with TRBD1 matching 7 bases. With V trimmed by 5 bases and J by 5 bases, 11 bases remained unmatched. The CDR3 contains 15 residues. The germline CDR1 and CDR2 sequences are SNHLY and FYNNEI. The CDR3 nucleotides are TGTGCCAGCAGTTTACAACAGGGGTGGCAAACTGAAGCTTTCTTT. Translating it yields CASSLQQGWQTEAFF. The whole variable domain, remainder taken from reference TRBV2 and TRBJ1-1, is EPEVTQTPSHQVTQMGQEVILRCVPISNHLYFYWYRQILGQKVEFLVSFYNNEISEKSEIFDDQFSVERPDGSNFTLKIRSTKLEDSAMYFCASSLQQGWQTEAFFGQGTRLTVV.

The DNA of the CDR3 is TGTGCCAGCAGCCGGCGAGGGGACAGACAAAACATTCAGTACTTC. It encodes CASSRRGDRQNIQYF. The chain links TRBV27 to TRBJ2-4; 7 positions agree with TRBD1. V was pared by 6 bases and J by 5 bases, with 10 bases of the junction left unmatched. The CDR3 loop spans 15 amino acids. Germline V gene sequence: CDR1 MNHEY, CDR2 SMNVEV (reference sequence).

The rearrangement uses TRBV9 and TRBJ1-6, with a weak D call TRBD1 (5 bases). Trimming took 4 bases from V and 6 from J, leaving 11 bases between them. The CDR3 extends over 14 amino acids. Germline CDR1 and CDR2: SGDLS and YYNGEE. CDR3 in amino acids: CASSSLTVNSPLHF. The CDR3 nucleotides read TGTGCCAGCAGCTCGTTGACAGTTAATTCACCCCTCCACTTT.

This clone has just a few counts. V gene TRBV5-1 combines with J gene TRBJ1-2; no firm D call. Germline loops: CDR1 SGHRS, CDR2 YFSETQ. V was shortened by 0 bases and J by 11 bases, with 11 bases between the two germline ends. The CDR3 totals 12 residues. The CDR3 coding sequence is TGCGCCAGCAGCTTGGACGGGCCAGAGTACACCTTC. Its translation: CASSLDGPEYTF.

This clone was recorded a few times. This chain links TRBV30 with TRBJ1-2, with unresolved D. Trimming took off 0 bases at V and 4 bases at J, with 12 bases between the two ends. CDR1 and CDR2 (germline): GTSNPN, SVGIG (reference sequence). The CDR3 covers 14 residues. The CDR3 protein is CAWSVIIRLYGYTF. The CDR3 DNA reads as TGTGCCTGGAGTGTAATAATCCGGCTCTATGGCTACACCTTC.